This passage covers 9 T cell receptor beta chains from one sample sequenced in a study of blood T cell repertoires in COVID-19. TCRdb's copy holds only in-frame clones and misses some; the assay was immunoSEQ multiplex PCR. The sample includes about 260,000 clones, roughly 80% of them seen just once. Sequenced sample: peripheral blood. The source of these receptors is a woman in her fifties or sixties who had recovered from COVID-19.

This clone was detected only once. This chain uses TRBV19 with TRBJ2-5; 9 nucleotides line up with TRBD2. V was clipped by 5 bases and J by 3 bases; unmatched bases: 10. Per germline, CDR1 LNHDA and CDR2 SQIVND (reference sequence). The CDR3 loop spans 16 amino acids. The CDR3: CASSRYWTSEKETQYF. For the CDR3, the DNA is TGTGCCAGTAGTCGATACTGGACTAGCGAAAAAGAGACCCAGTACTTC. Drawing the rest from reference TRBV19 and TRBJ2-5, the complete variable domain is DGGITQSPKYLFRKEGQNVTLSCEQNLNHDAMYWYRQDPGQGLRLIYYSQIVNDFQKGDIAEGYSVSREKKESFPLTVTSAQKNPTAFYLCASSRYWTSEKETQYFGPGTRLLVL.

This chain links TRBV19 with TRBJ1-3; D might be TRBD1 (5 bases). The V gene's germline CDR1 is LNHDA and CDR2 SQIVND (reference sequence). Between the trimmed V and J ends, which lost 5 bases and 4 bases, there was a span of 6 bases. This CDR3 has 12 residues. CDR3 sequence: CASSGAGNTIYF. CDR3 sequence (DNA): TGTGCCAGTAGTGGGGCCGGAAACACCATATATTTT.

This clone turned up a few times. The chain has TRBV5-6 and TRBJ1-1; 9 positions agree with TRBD1. V gave up 3 bases and J gave up 3 bases; unmatched junction bases: 9. CDR1 SGHDT and CDR2 YYEEEE come from the germline V gene. There are 16 residues in the CDR3. The CDR3 is CASSSTFDRGYTEAFF. The DNA for the CDR3 is TGTGCCAGCAGCTCCACCTTCGACAGGGGGTACACTGAAGCTTTCTTT.

The chain couples TRBV24-1 to TRBJ2-3; 9 bases map to TRBD1. Germline-derived CDR1 and CDR2 are KGHDR and SFDVKD. This CDR3 spans 16 amino acids. J gave up 3 bases and V 6 bases, and 9 bases lay outside the gene matches. CDR3 nucleotide sequence: TGTGCCACCAGTAAAACCGGGACAGGGATTACAGATACGCAGTATTTT. Translating it yields CATSKTGTGITDTQYF.

The V gene is TRBV28, the J gene TRBJ1-1, with D possibly TRBD1 on 5 matching bases. CDR1 and CDR2 from the germline V gene are MDHEN and SYDVKM. Deletions cut 5 bases from V and 5 bases from J, with 18 bases between. This CDR3 comprises 15 residues. The CDR3 here is CASSKAGHIGTEAFF. The DNA of the CDR3 is TGTGCCAGCAGTAAAGCCGGACACATAGGGACTGAAGCTTTCTTT.

The CDR3 reads CASSLGLAGTGELFF. CDR3 nucleotide sequence: TGTGCCAGCAGTTTGGGACTAGCGGGGACCGGGGAGCTGTTTTTT. This sequence joins TRBV27 and TRBJ2-2, with TRBD2 matching 13 bases. The CDR3 is made up of 15 amino acids. Trimming at V came to 3 bases and at J to 5 bases, leaving 0 bases not matched to a gene. The V gene's germline CDR1 is MNHEY and CDR2 SMNVEV (reference sequence).

This chain's CDR3 is CASSPRSGSEQYF. DNA for the CDR3: TGTGCCAGCTCACCACGATCCGGGTCCGAGCAGTACTTC. The V call is TRBV18, the J call TRBJ2-7; D gene uncertain. The CDR3 runs to 13 residues. The germline CDR1 and CDR2 sequences are KGHSH and LQKENI. V was shortened by 1 base and J by 6 bases, with 10 bases between the two germline ends.

The V gene is TRBV5-1, the J gene TRBJ2-5, with 9 positions matching TRBD2. Trimming cost V 4 bases and J 5 bases; bases outside gene matches: 6. The CDR3 extends over 14 amino acids. Germline CDR1 reads SGHRS; CDR2 reads YFSETQ. Written as DNA, the CDR3 is TGCGCCAGCAGCGCGCGGACTAGCGTGGAGACCCAGTACTTC. Protein product: CASSARTSVETQYF.

V and J are TRBV5-4 and TRBJ1-2; D is unresolved. The CDR3 covers 14 residues. The ends were cut back, 6 bases at V and 3 bases at J, with 15 bases in the middle. Looked up from germline, CDR1 is SGHNT and CDR2 is YYREEE (reference sequence). The CDR3 coding sequence is TGTGCCAGCACCCCCGCGGAGGGTGACTATGGCTACACCTTC. This sequence encodes CASTPAEGDYGYTF. Based on the CDR3 plus reference TRBV5-4 and TRBJ1-2, the full variable domain is ETGVTQSPTHLIKTRGQQVTLRCSSQSGHNTVSWYQQALGQGPQFIFQYYREEENGRGNFPPRFSGLQFPNYSSELNVNALELDDSALYLCASTPAEGDYGYTFGSGTRLTVV.